This T cell receptor beta chain was recorded in a study of T cell clonotyping in hematopoietic cell transplantation. CDR1 is LGHNA and CDR2 is YNFKEQ in the germline V gene. V lost 3 bases, J lost 1 base, and 6 bases stayed unmatched. The CDR3 length is 16 residues. Study conclusions and caveats: Pathologically expanded recipient clonotypes increased progressively from day 30 to day 180 as diversity fell.

This clone was seen more than once but under ten times. The target antigen is unknown. Indicated time point: recipient sample about 28 days before transplant, after cytoreduction. Samples: about 28 days before transplant, then days 30, 100 and 180 after. Profiled with immunoSEQ multiplex PCR; TCRdb holds only in-frame clones, not every one. The table has roughly 6,000 clones, more than 70% seen once. This sample comprised peripheral blood mononuclear cells, obtained before stem cell transplant. V usage is TRBV4-2 and J usage is TRBJ2-3; TRBD2 aligns across 8 bases. The source of this sequence is a woman between 45 and 60 years old with acute myeloid leukemia. Some clones in this sample may be carry-over from other donors' samples. CDR3 in DNA: TGTGCCAGCAGCCATAGTCTAGCGGGTGGCACAGATACGCAGTATTTT. Protein: CASSHSLAGGTDTQYF.